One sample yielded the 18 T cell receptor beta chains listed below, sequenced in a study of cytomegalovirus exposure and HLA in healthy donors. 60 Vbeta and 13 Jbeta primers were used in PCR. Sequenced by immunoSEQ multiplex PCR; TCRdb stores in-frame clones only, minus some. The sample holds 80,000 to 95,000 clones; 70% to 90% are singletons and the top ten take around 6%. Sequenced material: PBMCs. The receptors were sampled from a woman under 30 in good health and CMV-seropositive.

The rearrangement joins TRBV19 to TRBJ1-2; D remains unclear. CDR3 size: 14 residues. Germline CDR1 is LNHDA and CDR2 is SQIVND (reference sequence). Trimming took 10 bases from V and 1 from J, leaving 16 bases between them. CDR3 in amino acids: CATQPAGGNYGYTF. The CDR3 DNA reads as TGTGCCACCCAGCCTGCGGGAGGTAACTATGGCTACACCTTC.

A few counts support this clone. The chain's CDR3 is CASSGRGTEAFF. The CDR3 DNA reads as TGTGCCAGCAGCGGACGGGGTACTGAAGCTTTCTTT. The V and J genes are TRBV9 and TRBJ1-1; D is undetermined. V was trimmed by 3 bases and J by 5 bases, leaving 8 bases between them. CDR3 size: 12 residues. From germline, CDR1 is SGDLS and CDR2 YYNGEE.

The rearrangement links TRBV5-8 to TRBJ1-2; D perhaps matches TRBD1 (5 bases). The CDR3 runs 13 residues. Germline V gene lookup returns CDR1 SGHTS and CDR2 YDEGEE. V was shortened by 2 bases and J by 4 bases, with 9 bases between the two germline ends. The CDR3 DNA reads TGTGCCAGCAGCTTATCAGGGATCTATGGCTACACCTTC. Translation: CASSLSGIYGYTF.

This CDR3 reads CASSLRGSDETYF. In DNA, the CDR3 is TGCGCCAGCAGCTTGAGGGGTAGTGACGAGACGTACTTC. The J gene is TRBJ2-7, the V gene TRBV5-1, with D perhaps matching TRBD1 (5 bases). With 1 base removed from V and 12 bases from J, the gap between germline ends came to 17 bases. This CDR3 contains 13 residues. The germline V gene has CDR1 SGHRS and CDR2 YFSETQ.

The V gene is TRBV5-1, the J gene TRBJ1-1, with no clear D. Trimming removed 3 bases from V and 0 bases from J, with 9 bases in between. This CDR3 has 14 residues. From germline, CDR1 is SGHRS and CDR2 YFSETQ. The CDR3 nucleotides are TGCGCCAGCAGCTCTCCTAATGTGAACACTGAAGCTTTCTTT. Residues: CASSSPNVNTEAFF.

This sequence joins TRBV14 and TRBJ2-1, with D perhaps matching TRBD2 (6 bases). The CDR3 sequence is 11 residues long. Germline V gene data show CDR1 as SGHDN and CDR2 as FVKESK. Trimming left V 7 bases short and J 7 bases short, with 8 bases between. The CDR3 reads CASMEGNEQFF. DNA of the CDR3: TGTGCCAGCATGGAGGGGAATGAGCAGTTCTTC.

The DNA of the CDR3 is TGTGCCAGCAGCTTAGTTGGCGGGACAGGGGGCTTCGAGCAGTACTTC. It is translated as CASSLVGGTGGFEQYF. The V gene is TRBV11-2, the J gene TRBJ2-7; 12 bases align to TRBD1. CDR1 and CDR2 from the germline V gene are SGHAT and FQNNGV. V was pared by 1 base and J by 6 bases, with 7 bases of the junction left unmatched. The CDR3 loop spans 16 amino acids. The variable domain in full, with the rest retrieved from reference TRBV11-2 and TRBJ2-7, is EAGVAQSPRYKIIEKRQSVAFWCNPISGHATLYWYQQILGQGPKLLIQFQNNGVVDDSQLPKDRFSAERLKGVDSTLKIQPAKLEDSAVYLCASSLVGGTGGFEQYFGPGTRLTVT.

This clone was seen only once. The CDR3 region has the DNA TGTGCCAGCATCCGCGGCTACGAGCAGTACTTC. This translates into CASIRGYEQYF. The chain links TRBV25-1 to TRBJ2-7; D gene ambiguous. CDR3 length equals 11 residues. Germline V gives CDR1 MGHDK, CDR2 SYGVNS. The V end lost 7 bases, the J end lost 3 bases, and 7 bases lay between the germline ends.

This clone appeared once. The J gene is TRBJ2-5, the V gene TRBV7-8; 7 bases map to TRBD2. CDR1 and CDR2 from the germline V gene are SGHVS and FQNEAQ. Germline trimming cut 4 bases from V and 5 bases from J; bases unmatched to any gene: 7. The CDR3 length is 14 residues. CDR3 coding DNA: TGTGCCAGCAGCTCGGGGGAGGGACGGGAGACCCAGTACTTC. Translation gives CASSSGEGRETQYF.

This CDR3 reads CASSPGTSLYEQYF. CDR3 sequence (DNA): TGTGCCAGCAGCCCCGGGACTAGCCTCTACGAGCAGTACTTC. This chain connects TRBV28 to TRBJ2-7, with 9 bases aligning to TRBD2. This CDR3 comprises 14 residues. Trimming removed 6 bases from V and 3 bases from J; junction bases left unmatched: 6. CDR1 is MDHEN, CDR2 SYDVKM, per germline. The variable domain in full, with the rest retrieved from reference TRBV28 and TRBJ2-7, is DVKVTQSSRYLVKRTGEKVFLECVQDMDHENMFWYRQDPGLGLRLIYFSYDVKMKEKGDIPEGYSVSREKKERFSLILESASTNQTSMYLCASSPGTSLYEQYFGPGTRLTVT.

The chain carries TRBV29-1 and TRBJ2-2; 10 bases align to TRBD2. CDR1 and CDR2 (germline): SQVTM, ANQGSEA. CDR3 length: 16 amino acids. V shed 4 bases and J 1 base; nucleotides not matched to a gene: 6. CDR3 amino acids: CSVAVAGGVNTGELFF. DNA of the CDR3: TGCAGCGTTGCGGTAGCGGGGGGTGTGAACACCGGGGAGCTGTTTTTT.

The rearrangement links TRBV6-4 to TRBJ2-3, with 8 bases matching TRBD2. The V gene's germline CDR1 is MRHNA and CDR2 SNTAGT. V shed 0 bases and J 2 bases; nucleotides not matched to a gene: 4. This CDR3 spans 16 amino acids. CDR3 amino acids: CASSDSASGHTDTQYF. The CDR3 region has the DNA TGTGCCAGCAGTGACTCGGCTAGCGGGCACACAGATACGCAGTATTTT.

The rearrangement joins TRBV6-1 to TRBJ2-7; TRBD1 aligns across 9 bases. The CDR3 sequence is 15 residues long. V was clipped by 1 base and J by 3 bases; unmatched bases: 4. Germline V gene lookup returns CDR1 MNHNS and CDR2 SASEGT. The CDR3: CASSEGQGVSYEQYF. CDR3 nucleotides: TGTGCCAGCAGTGAAGGACAGGGGGTTAGCTACGAGCAGTACTTC.

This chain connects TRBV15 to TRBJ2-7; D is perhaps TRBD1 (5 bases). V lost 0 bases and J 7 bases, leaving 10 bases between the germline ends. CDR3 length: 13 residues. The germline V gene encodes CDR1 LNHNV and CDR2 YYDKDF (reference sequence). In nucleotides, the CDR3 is TGTGCCACCAGCAGAGATTGGGCAGGGGAGCAGTACTTC. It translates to CATSRDWAGEQYF.

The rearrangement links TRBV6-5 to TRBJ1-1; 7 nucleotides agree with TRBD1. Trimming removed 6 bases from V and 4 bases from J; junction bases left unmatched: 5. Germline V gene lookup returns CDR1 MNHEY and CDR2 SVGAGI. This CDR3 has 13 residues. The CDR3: CASSQGGGTEAFF. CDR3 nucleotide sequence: TGTGCCAGCAGCCAGGGGGGAGGCACTGAAGCTTTCTTT.

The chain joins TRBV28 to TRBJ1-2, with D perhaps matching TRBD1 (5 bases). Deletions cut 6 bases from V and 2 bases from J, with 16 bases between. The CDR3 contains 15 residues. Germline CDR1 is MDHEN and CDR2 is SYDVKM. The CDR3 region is CASSHGHTDNYGYTF. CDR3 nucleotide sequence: TGTGCCAGCAGCCACGGACACACCGACAACTATGGCTACACCTTC.

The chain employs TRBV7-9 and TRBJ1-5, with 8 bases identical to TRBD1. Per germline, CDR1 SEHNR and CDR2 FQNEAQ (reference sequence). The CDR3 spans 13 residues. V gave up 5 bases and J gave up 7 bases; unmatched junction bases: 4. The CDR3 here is CASSAGQGQPQHF. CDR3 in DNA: TGTGCCAGCAGCGCTGGACAGGGCCAGCCCCAGCATTTT.

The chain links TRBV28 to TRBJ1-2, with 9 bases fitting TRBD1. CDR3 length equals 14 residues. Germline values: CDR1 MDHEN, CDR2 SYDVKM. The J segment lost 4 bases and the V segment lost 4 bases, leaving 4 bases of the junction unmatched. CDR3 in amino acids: CASSSSGQGYGYTF. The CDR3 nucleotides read TGTGCCAGCAGTTCATCGGGACAGGGCTATGGCTACACCTTC.